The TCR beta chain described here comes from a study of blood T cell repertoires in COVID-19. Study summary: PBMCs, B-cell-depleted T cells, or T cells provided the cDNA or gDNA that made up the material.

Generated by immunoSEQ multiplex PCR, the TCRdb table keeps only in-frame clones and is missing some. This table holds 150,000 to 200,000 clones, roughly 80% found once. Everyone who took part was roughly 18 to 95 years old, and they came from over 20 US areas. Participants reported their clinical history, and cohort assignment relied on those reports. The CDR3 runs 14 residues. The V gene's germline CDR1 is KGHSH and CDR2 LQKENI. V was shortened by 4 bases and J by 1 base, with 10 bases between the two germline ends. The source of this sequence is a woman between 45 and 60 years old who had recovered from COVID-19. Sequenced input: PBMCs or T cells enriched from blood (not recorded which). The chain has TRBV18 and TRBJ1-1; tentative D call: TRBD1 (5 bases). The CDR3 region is CASSQTDRNTEAFF. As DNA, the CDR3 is TGTGCCAGCTCACAGACCGACAGGAACACTGAAGCTTTCTTT.